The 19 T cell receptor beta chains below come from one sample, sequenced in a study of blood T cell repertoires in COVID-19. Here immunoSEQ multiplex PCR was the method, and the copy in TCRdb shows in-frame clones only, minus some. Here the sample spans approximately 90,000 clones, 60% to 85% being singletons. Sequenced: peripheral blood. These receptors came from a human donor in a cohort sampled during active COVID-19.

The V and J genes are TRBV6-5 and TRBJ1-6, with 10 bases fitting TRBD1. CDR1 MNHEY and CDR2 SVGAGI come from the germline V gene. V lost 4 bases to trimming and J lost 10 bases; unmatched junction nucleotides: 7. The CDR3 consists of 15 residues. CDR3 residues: CASSSSGTGASPLHF. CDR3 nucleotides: TGTGCCAGCAGTTCATCCGGGACAGGGGCATCACCCCTCCACTTT.

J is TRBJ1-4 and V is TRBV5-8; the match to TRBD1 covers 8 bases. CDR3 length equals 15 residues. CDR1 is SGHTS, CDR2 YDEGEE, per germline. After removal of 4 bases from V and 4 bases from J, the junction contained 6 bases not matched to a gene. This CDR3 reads CASSPGTGFNEKLFF. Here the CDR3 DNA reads TGTGCCAGCAGCCCTGGGACAGGTTTTAATGAAAAACTGTTTTTT. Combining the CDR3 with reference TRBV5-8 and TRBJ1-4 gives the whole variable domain EAGVTQSPTHLIKTRGQQATLRCSPISGHTSVYWYQQALGLGLQFLLWYDEGEERNRGNFPPRFSGRQFPNYSSELNVNALELEDSALYLCASSPGTGFNEKLFFGSGTQLSVL.

The DNA of the CDR3 is TGCGCCAGCAGCCAAGTGGGGACAGGGGACGAAAAACTGTTTTTT. Translated, it gives CASSQVGTGDEKLFF. This chain uses TRBV4-3 with TRBJ1-4, with 10 bases lining up with TRBD1. J was trimmed by 8 bases and V by 1 base; bases with no gene match: 4. This CDR3 is built from 15 residues. Germline CDR1 reads LGHNA; CDR2 reads YSLEER.

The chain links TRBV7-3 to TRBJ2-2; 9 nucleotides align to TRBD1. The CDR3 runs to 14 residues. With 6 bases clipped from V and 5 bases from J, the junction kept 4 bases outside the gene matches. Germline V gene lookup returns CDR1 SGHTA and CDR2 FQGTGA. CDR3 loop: CASSGQGWTGELFF. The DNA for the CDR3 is TGTGCCAGCAGTGGACAGGGGTGGACCGGGGAGCTGTTTTTT.

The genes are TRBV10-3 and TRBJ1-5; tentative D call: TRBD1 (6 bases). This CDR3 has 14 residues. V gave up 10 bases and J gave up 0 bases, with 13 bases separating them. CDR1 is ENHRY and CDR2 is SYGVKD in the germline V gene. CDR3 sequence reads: CATTQGNSNQPQHF. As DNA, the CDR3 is TGTGCCACCACACAGGGAAATAGCAATCAGCCCCAGCATTTT.

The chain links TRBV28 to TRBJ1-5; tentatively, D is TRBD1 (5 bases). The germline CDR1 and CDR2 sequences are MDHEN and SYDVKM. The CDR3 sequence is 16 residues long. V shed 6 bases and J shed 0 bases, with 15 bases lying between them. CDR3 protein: CASRSPRGNSNQPQHF. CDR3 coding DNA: TGTGCCAGCAGGTCCCCCCGGGGGAATAGCAATCAGCCCCAGCATTTT.

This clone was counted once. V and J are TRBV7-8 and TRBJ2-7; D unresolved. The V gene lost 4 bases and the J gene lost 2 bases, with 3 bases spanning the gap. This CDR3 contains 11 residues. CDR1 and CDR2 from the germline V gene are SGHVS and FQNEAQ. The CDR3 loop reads CASSSTYEQYF. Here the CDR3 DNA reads TGTGCCAGCAGCTCAACCTACGAGCAGTACTTC.

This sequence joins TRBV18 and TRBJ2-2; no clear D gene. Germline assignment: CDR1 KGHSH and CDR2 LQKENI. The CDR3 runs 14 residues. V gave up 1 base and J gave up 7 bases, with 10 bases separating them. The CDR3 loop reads CASSPLFSVGELFF. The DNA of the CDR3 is TGTGCCAGCTCACCACTCTTCTCGGTCGGGGAGCTGTTTTTT. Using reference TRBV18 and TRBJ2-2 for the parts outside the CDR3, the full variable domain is NAGVMQNPRHLVRRRGQEARLRCSPMKGHSHVYWYRQLPEEGLKFMVYLQKENIIDESGMPKERFSAEFPKEGPSILRIQQVVRGDSAAYFCASSPLFSVGELFFGEGSRLTVL.

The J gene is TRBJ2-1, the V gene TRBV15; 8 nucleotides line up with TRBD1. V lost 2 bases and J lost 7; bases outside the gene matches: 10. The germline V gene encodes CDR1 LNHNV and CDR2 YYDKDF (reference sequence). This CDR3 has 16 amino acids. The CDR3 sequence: CATSRTPGQEGNEQFF. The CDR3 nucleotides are TGTGCCACCAGCAGAACCCCGGGACAGGAGGGGAATGAGCAGTTCTTC. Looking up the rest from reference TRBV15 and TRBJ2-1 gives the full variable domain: DAMVIQNPRYQVTQFGKPVTLSCSQTLNHNVMYWYQQKSSQAPKLLFHYYDKDFNNEADTPDNFQSRRPNTSFCFLDIRSPGLGDTAMYLCATSRTPGQEGNEQFFGPGTRLTVL.

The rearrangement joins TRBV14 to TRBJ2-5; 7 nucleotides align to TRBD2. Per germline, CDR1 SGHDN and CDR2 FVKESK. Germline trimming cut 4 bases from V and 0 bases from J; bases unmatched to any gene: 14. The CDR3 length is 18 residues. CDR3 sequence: CASSLGISGSKYQETQYF. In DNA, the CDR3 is TGTGCCAGCAGCCTAGGAATTAGCGGGTCGAAGTACCAAGAGACCCAGTACTTC.

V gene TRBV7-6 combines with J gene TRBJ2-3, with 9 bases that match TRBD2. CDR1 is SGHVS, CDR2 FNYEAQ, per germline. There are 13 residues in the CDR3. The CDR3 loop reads CAIGGGVGNTQYF. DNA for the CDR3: TGTGCTATTGGCGGGGGGGTCGGAAATACGCAGTATTTT.

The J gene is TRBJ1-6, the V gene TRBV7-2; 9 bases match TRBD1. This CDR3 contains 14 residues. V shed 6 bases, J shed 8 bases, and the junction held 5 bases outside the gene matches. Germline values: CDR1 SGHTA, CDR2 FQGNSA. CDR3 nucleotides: TGTGCCAGCAGAATCCGGGACAGGGATTCACCCCTCCACTTT. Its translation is CASRIRDRDSPLHF.

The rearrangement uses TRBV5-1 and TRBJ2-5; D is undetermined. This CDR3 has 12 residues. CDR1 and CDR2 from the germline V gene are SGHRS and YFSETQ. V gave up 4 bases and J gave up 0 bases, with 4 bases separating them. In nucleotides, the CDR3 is TGCGCCAGCAGCATCGACCAAGAGACCCAGTACTTC. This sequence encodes CASSIDQETQYF.

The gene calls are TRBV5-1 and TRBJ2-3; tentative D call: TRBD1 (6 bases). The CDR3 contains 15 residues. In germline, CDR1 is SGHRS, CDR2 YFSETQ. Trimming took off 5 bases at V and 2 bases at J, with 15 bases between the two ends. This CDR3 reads CASRSDRRYTDTQYF. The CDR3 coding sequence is TGCGCCAGCAGGTCCGACAGGCGCTACACAGATACGCAGTATTTT.

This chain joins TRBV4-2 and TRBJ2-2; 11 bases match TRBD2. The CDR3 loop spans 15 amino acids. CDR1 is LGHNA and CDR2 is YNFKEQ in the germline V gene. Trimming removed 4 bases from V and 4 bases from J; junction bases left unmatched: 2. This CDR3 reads CASSRLAGGTGELFF. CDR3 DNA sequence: TGTGCCAGCAGCCGGCTAGCGGGAGGCACCGGGGAGCTGTTTTTT.

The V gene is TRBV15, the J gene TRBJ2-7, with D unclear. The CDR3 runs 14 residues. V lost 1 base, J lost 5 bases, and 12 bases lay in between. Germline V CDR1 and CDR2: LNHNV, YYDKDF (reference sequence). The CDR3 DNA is TGTGCCACCAGCAGAGGAATTGACCTAGACGAGCAGTACTTC. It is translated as CATSRGIDLDEQYF.

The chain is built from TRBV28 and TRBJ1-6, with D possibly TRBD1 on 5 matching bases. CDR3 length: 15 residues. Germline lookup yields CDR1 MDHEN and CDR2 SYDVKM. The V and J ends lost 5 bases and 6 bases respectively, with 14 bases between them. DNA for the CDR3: TGTGCCAGCAGTAAAAATCATAGGGGTAATTCACCCCTCCACTTT. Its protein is CASSKNHRGNSPLHF.

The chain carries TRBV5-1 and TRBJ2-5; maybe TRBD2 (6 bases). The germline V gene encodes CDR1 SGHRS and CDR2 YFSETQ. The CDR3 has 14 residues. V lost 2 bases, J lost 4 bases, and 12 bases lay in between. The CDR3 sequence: CASSFPGVVETQYF. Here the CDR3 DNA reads TGCGCCAGCAGCTTTCCGGGAGTGGTAGAGACCCAGTACTTC.

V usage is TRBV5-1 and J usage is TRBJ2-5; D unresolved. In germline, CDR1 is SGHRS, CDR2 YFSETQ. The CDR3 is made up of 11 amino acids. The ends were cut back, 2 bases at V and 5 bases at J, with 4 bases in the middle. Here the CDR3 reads CASSFQETQYF. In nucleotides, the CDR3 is TGCGCCAGCAGCTTTCAGGAGACCCAGTACTTC.